This TCR beta chain appears in the sequencing data of a study of T cell repertoires in cytomegalovirus infection. Whole-study context: In public TCR beta signatures, there were indications of both CMV infection and matching HLA type.

Each CDR3 protein gets one entry after TCRdb re-called the reads with MiXCR. The table includes hundreds of thousands of distinct CDR3 sequences, about 9.2% detected once. Between the trimmed V and J ends, which lost 2 bases and 10 bases, there was a span of 21 bases. The CDR3 has 15 residues. CDR1 and CDR2 from the germline V gene are DFQATT and SNEGSKA (reference sequence). Of note for this clonotype: This may stem from a read error, because a much larger clone lies one nucleotide away.

Sequenced: PBMCs. This receptor was obtained from a human donor in good health (CMV status not recorded). Some clones in this sample may be carry-over from other donors' samples. The chain couples TRBV20-1 to TRBJ1-5; D gene uncertain. In DNA form, the CDR3 reads TGCAGTGCTAGACCCCCCCGTCGCGTATTGGAACCCCAGCATTTT. This sequence encodes CSARPPRRVLEPQHF.